This T cell receptor (beta chain) originates from a study of Ad26.COV2.S vaccination and SARS-CoV-2 variants. General observations from the study: Placebo recipients and vaccine recipients were similar in non-spike TCR breadth.

In the case of this clone: Its matching antigen is unknown.

This CDR3 region has 16 residues. Germline-derived CDR1 and CDR2 are SGHTA and FQGTGA. The V and J ends lost 4 bases and 2 bases, in that order; junction bases with no gene match: 11. The repertoire was sequenced with immunoSEQ multiplex PCR; TCRdb's copy has only in-frame clones and lacks some. The data show 350,000 to 500,000 clones, with roughly nine tenths seen just once and 2% to 3% held by the top ten. Treatment defined: 19 received Ad26.COV2.S at low or high dose, single or two shots; five or six received placebo; per-sample allocation not given. The investigators took samples on day 63 after the first vaccine or placebo injection.

The chain has TRBV7-3 and TRBJ2-7; 7 nucleotides match TRBD1. The sequences come from peripheral blood, collected in a trial of Ad26.COV2.S vaccine versus placebo. This clonotype originated in a person aged 18 to 59 who received the Ad26.COV2.S COVID-19 vaccine or a placebo. CDR3 sequence: CASSSTADQGAYEQYF. The DNA for the CDR3 is TGTGCCAGCAGCTCTACTGCCGATCAGGGGGCCTACGAGCAGTACTTC.